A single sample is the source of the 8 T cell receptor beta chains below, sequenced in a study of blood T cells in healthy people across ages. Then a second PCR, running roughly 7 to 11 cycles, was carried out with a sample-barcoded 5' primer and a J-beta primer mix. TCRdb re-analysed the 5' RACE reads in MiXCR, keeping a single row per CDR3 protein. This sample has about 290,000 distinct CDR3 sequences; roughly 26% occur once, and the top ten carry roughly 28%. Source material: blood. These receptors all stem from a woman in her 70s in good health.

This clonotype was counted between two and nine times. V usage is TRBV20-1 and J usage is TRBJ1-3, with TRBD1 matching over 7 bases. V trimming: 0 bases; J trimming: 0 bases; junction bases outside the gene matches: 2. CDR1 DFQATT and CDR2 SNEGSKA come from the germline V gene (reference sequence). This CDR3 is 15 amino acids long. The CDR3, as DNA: TGCAGTGCTAGAGAGGGACAGTTCTCTGGAAACACCATATATTTT. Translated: CSAREGQFSGNTIYF.

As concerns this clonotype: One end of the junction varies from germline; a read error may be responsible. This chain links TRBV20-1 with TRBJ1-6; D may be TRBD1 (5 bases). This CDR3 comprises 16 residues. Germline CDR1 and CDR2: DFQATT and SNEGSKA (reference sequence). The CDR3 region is CSARDVGGSFNSPLHF. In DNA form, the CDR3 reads TGCAGTGCTAGAGATGTGGGGGGGTCCTTTAATTCACCCCTCCACTTT.

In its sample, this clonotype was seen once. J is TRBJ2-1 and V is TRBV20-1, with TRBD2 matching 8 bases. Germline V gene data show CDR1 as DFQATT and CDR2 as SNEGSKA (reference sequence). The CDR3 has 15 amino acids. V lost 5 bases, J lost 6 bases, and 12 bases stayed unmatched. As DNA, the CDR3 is TGCAGTGCTTATGACGGGAGGGCCCGGGGCAATGAGCAGTTCTTC. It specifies CSAYDGRARGNEQFF.

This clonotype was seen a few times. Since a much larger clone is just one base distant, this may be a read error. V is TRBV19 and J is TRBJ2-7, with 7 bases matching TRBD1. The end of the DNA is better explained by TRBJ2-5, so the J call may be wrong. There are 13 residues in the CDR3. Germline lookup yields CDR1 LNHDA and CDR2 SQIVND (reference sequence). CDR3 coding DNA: TGTGCCAGTGCCACAGGGGTAGGGGAGACCCAGTACTTC. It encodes CASATGVGETQYF.

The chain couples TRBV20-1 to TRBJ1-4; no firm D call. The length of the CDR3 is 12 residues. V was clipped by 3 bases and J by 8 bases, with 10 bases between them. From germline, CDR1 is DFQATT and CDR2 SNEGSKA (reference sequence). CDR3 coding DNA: TGCAGTGCTAGCTCCGGGAAGGAAAAACTGTTTTTT. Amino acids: CSASSGKEKLFF.

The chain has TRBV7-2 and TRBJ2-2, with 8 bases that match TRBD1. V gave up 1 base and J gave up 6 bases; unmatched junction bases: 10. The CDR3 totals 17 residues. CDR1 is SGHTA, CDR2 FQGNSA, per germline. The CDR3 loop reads CASSLGQGMRFPGELFF. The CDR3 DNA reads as TGTGCCAGCAGCTTAGGACAGGGGATGCGGTTCCCCGGGGAGCTGTTTTTT.

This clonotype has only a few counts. The CDR3 spells CASSPGGREAFF. CDR3 DNA: TGTGCCAGCAGCCCCGGGGGTAGGGAAGCTTTCTTT. J is TRBJ1-1 and V is TRBV7-9; D possibly corresponds to TRBD1 (5 bases). This CDR3 is built from 12 residues. V was trimmed by 5 bases and J by 8 bases, leaving 12 bases between them. Germline CDR1 and CDR2: SEHNR and FQNEAQ (reference sequence).

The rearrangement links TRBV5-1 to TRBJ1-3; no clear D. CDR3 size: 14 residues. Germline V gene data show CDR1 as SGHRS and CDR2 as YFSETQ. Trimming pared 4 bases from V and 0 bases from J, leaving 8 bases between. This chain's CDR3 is CASSDRSSGNTIYF. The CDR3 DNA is TGCGCCAGCAGCGATCGGAGCTCTGGAAACACCATATATTTT. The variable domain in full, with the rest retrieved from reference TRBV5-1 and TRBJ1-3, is KAGVTQTPRYLIKTRGQQVTLSCSPISGHRSVSWYQQTPGQGLQFLFEYFSETQRNKGNFPGRFSGRQFSNSRSEMNVSTLELGDSALYLCASSDRSSGNTIYFGEGSWLTVV.